The present entry profiles one T cell receptor beta chain with its context. Its antigen is not known. The sample originates from a study of T cell repertoires in cytomegalovirus infection. Overall study: The public TCR beta signatures pointed to both CMV infection and matching HLA type.

V was pared by 0 bases and J by 8 bases, with 14 bases between. This CDR3 contains 15 residues. CDR1 is SGHVS and CDR2 is FQNEAQ in the germline V gene. From the reads, TCRdb called clonotypes with MiXCR, one entry per CDR3 protein. The top ten hold over 15% of the sample, which has some 230,000 distinct CDR3 sequences, 22% seen once. Study conclusions and caveats: It was HLA-C-restricted CMV-specific TCR beta clonotypes that dominated the response ex vivo. Identification of carriers of CMV plus the relevant HLA was performed using cumulative public TCR beta family frequency.

The rearrangement links TRBV7-8 to TRBJ2-1, with a weak D call TRBD1 (6 bases). Sequencing was performed on CD8+ T cells from PBMCs. The sequence derives from a human donor in good health (CMV status not recorded). Some clones in this sample may be carry-over from other donors' samples. The chain's CDR3 is CASSLAGAIYDEQFF. Here the CDR3 DNA reads TGTGCCAGCAGCTTAGCGGGGGCTATATACGATGAGCAGTTCTTC.